This T cell receptor beta chain comes out of a study of monozygotic twins with inflammatory bowel disease. Worth noting for this clonotype: What it binds is unknown.

The TCR libraries each used total RNA (approximately 3,300 ng per library). TCRdb processed the 5' RACE reads again and assigns one entry to each CDR3 protein, with no DNA. This table holds roughly 170,000 distinct CDR3 sequences. Germline V gene sequence: CDR1 WSHSY, CDR2 SAAADI. This CDR3 is 15 amino acids long. Study results and caveats: T cell subtypes that differed could not be told apart.

The sequence derives from a human donor with ulcerative colitis or Crohn's disease, or a healthy co-twin of an affected twin (not recorded which). The sample taken for sequencing was blood. This chain uses TRBV10-2 with TRBJ1-1. The CDR3 sequence: CASRGEGVGDTEAFF.